This T cell receptor beta chain is from a study of shared clonotypes between healthy human individuals (TCRdb year 2020). Some background on the complete study: Two women and a few men aged 18 to 49 years were included in the cohort. To increase sequencing depth and limit assay-specific biases, different laboratories used diverse techniques to prepare libraries and sequence TCR repertoires. Per donor, leukapheresis produced somewhere between about 0.94 and 10 billion PBMCs. For each donor, CD4 naive and CD4 memory were each run on three plates, CD8 naive on two plates, and CD8 memory on one plate. The study deeply sequenced blood TCR repertoires of five healthy adults to estimate repertoire size and the extent of clonotype sharing between individuals. Points the paper makes about the study in general: Larger estimated clonotype richness was generally found for naive subsets than for memory subsets. Clonotypes shared by all four sorted-subset donors showed higher generation probabilities than non-shared clonotypes. Sampling was restricted to blood, and TCR repertoires in tissues likely differ from the TCR repertoires found in blood. Rarefaction of sorted-subset datasets indicated incomplete sequencing despite the large sequencing depth. The small number of donors limited the genetic and exposure-history diversity represented. About 5% of naive CD4, 3.5% of naive CD8, approximately 2% of memory CD4, and around 0.42% of memory CD8 clonotypes were shared across a few donors. Based on pairwise subsampling, the degree of clonotype sharing among donors was expected to be affected by sequencing depth.

Looking up the germline V gene yields CDR1 KGHSH and CDR2 LQKENI. The trim is 6 bases for V and 8 bases for J, with a gap of 23 bases between the germline ends. From the cysteine through the phenylalanine, the CDR3 covers 15 amino acids. Just CDR3 DNA is preserved here, 45 bases in frame from base 1. Healthy HIV-negative adults with no recently reported acute infections or vaccinations were included as donors. Only Caucasian adults living in Nashville, Tennessee, USA were represented among the donors. CD4+ T cells were enriched through magnetic negative selection, after which naive cells were positively selected on CD45RA and the remaining negative fraction served as the memory subset. Blood was collected by leukapheresis, and PBMCs were isolated by Ficoll-Histopaque density gradient centrifugation and then cryopreserved in liquid nitrogen vapor phase. Analytical flow cytometry was used to check the purity and quantity of each magnetically sorted T cell population. Each sorted fraction had its genomic DNA isolated and then quantified by UV absorbance on a Nanodrop 2000c.

With regard to this clone: Its antigen target is currently unknown. Base quality data are lacking; no much larger clone is found one base away.

TCR CDR3 regions were amplified from genomic DNA by multiplex PCR using the deep immunoSEQ assay. Genomic DNA extracted from each cell subset was distributed evenly over all wells of several immunoSEQ 96-well plates, and each plate served as one replicate. For sorted subsets, approximately 210 ng of genomic DNA, equivalent to tens of thousands of T cell genomes, went into each replicate PCR. The purified libraries were quantified using a Qubit 3.0 fluorometer, sized with a Bioanalyzer 2100, and then quantified again using the KAPA Library Quantification kit. Every immunoSEQ 96-well plate was sequenced on a dedicated single-read 150-cycle Illumina NextSeq 550 flow cell. The original methods were these. Because only junctional sequences without quality scores were contained in the immunoSEQ output, filtering matching that applied to full-length reads could not be performed. Sequences were annotated with PyIR, a Python wrapper for IgBLAST v1.9, and V/J genes and CDR3 were assigned using IMGT germline references. Any read was removed if the V/J assignment was weak (E-value above 1e-6), the CDR3 was missing, or the read contained stop codons, out-of-frame junctions, or ambiguous translated residues. V3J clonotypes were defined as sequences sharing the same inferred V gene, J gene, and CDR3 amino acid sequence. To compute the percentage overlap between repertoires, the number of shared unique clonotypes was divided by the size of the smaller repertoire. RTK rarefaction, the Chao1 estimator, and Recon v2.1 estimates of unobserved clonotypes were used to assess repertoire richness. For all TCRbeta clonotypes obtained by the gDNA method from several donors, generation probabilities were computed with OLGA. Entries here come from immuneACCESS through TCRdb and include only in-frame sequences with V and J called. Some clones fail to appear in such tables; in the studies checked, an unresolved V gene covers under half of the shortfall, and the cause of the remainder is unknown. That table is the source of V, J and clone size, and D and trimming were worked out from the DNA. Present in this sample are millions of clones, 85% to 95% of which were seen just once. About 0.13% of the sample is in the top ten clones.

Sequencing was carried out using naive CD4+ T cells sorted from blood. Read against the paper, the sample's cell subset or site label means: CD45RA+ positively selected. This TCR was sampled from a man aged 18 to 30 in good health. Rearrangement joined TRBV18 to TRBJ2-7; TRBD1 is perhaps the D gene, given 6 matching bases. The bases read TGTGCCAGCTCGGCCGCGGCAGGGGAAGGGTATCAGCAGTACTTC. Translated, it reads CASSAAAGEGYQQYF.